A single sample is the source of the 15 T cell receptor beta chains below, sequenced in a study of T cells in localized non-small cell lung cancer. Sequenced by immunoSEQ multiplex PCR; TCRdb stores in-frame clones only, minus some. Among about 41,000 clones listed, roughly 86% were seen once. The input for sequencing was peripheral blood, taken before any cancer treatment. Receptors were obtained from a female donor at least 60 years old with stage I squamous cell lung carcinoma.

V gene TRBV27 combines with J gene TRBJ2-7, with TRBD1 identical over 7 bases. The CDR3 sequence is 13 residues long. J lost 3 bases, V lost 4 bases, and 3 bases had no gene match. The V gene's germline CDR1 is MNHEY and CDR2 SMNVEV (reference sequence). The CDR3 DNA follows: TGTGCCAGCAGTTCGGGACAGATCTACGAGCAGTACTTC. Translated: CASSSGQIYEQYF.

This CDR3 is CASRLGLAGGGPGEQFF. CDR3 bases: TGTGCCAGCAGACTGGGATTAGCGGGAGGGGGACCAGGTGAGCAGTTCTTC. This chain connects TRBV5-5 to TRBJ2-1; TRBD2 matches at 11 bases. The trim removed 5 bases at V and 9 bases at J, leaving 16 bases unmatched. CDR1 is SGHKS and CDR2 is YYEKEE in the germline V gene (reference sequence). This CDR3 comprises 17 residues.

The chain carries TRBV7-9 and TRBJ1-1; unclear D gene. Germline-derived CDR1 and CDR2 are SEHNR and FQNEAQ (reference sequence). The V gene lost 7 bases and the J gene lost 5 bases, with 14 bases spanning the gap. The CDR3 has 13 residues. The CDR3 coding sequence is TGTGCCAGCACCCCCAACGCGGGGACTGAAGCTTTCTTT. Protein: CASTPNAGTEAFF.

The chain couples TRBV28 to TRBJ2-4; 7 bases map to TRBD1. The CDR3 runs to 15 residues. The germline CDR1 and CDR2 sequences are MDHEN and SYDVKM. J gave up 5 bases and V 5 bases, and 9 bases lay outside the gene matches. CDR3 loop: CASSAPGTAQNIQYF. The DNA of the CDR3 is TGTGCCAGCAGTGCACCCGGGACAGCGCAAAACATTCAGTACTTC.

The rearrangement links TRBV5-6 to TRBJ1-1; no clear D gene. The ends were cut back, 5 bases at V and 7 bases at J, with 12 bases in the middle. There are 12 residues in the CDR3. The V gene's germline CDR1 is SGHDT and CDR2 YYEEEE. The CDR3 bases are TGTGCCAGCAGTCAAGGCATCGGTGAAGCTTTCTTT. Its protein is CASSQGIGEAFF. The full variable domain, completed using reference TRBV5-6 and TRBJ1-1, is DAGVTQSPTHLIKTRGQQVTLRCSPKSGHDTVSWYQQALGQGPQFIFQYYEEEERQRGNFPDRFSGHQFPNYSSELNVNALLLGDSALYLCASSQGIGEAFFGQGTRLTVV.

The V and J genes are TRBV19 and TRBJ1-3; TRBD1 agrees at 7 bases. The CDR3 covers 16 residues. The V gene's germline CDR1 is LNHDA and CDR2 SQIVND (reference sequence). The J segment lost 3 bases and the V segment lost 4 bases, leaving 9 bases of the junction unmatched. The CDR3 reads CASSTLTGDNGNTIYF. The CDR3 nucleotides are TGTGCCAGTAGTACCCTAACAGGGGATAATGGAAACACCATATATTTT. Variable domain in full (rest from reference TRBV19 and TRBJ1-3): DGGITQSPKYLFRKEGQNVTLSCEQNLNHDAMYWYRQDPGQGLRLIYYSQIVNDFQKGDIAEGYSVSREKKESFPLTVTSAQKNPTAFYLCASSTLTGDNGNTIYFGEGSWLTVV.

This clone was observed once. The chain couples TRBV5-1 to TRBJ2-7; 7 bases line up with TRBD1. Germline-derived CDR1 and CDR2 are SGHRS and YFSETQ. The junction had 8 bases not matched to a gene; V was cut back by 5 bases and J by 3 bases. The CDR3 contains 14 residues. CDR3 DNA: TGCGCCAGCAGACAGGGGACAACCGACTACGAGCAGTACTTC. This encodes CASRQGTTDYEQYF.

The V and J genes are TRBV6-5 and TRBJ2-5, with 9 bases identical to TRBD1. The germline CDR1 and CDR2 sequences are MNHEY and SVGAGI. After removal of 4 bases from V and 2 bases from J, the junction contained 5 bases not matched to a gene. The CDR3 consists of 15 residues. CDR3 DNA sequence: TGTGCCAGCAGTTCTACGGGGACAGGGCAAGAGACCCAGTACTTC. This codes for CASSSTGTGQETQYF.

CDR3 protein: CASSQDAGTVSYNEQFF. Written as DNA, the CDR3 is TGTGCCAGCAGCCAAGACGCCGGGACGGTCTCCTACAATGAGCAGTTCTTC. This chain uses TRBV4-2 with TRBJ2-1; D is tentatively TRBD1 or TRBD2 (5 bases each). The germline gives CDR1 LGHNA, CDR2 YNFKEQ. V was shortened by 0 bases and J by 0 bases, with 12 bases between the two germline ends. This CDR3 comprises 17 residues.

For the CDR3, the DNA is TGTGCCAGCTCACCATTGCGGGTGGAGGATGGCTACACCTTC. It encodes CASSPLRVEDGYTF. The chain is built from TRBV18 and TRBJ1-2; D remains unclear. Per germline, CDR1 KGHSH and CDR2 LQKENI. V was trimmed by 2 bases and J by 6 bases, leaving 13 bases between them. The CDR3 runs to 14 residues.

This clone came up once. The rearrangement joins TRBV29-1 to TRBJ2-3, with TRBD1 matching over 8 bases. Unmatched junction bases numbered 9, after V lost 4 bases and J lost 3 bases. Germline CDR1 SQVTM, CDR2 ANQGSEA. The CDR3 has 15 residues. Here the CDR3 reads CSVGVRGQGTDTQYF. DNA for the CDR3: TGCAGCGTTGGGGTCCGCGGACAGGGAACAGATACGCAGTATTTT.

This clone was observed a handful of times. The CDR3 DNA sequence: TGTGCCAGCAGCTCTGGACCTGGATGGCAAGAGACCCAGTACTTC. Translating gives CASSSGPGWQETQYF. The chain employs TRBV11-2 and TRBJ2-5; D is ambiguous. Germline CDR1 reads SGHAT; CDR2 reads FQNNGV. The CDR3 is 15 amino acids. V gave up 4 bases and J gave up 2 bases, with 14 bases separating them. Drawing the rest from reference TRBV11-2 and TRBJ2-5, the complete variable domain is EAGVAQSPRYKIIEKRQSVAFWCNPISGHATLYWYQQILGQGPKLLIQFQNNGVVDDSQLPKDRFSAERLKGVDSTLKIQPAKLEDSAVYLCASSSGPGWQETQYFGPGTRLLVL.

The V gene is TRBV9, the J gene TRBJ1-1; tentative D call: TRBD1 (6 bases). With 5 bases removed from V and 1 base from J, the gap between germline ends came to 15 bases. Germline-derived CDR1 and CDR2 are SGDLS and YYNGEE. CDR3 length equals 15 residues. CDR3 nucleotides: TGTGCCAGCAGTTACGAACAGGGATCGAACACTGAAGCTTTCTTT. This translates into CASSYEQGSNTEAFF.

This CDR3 reads CASRWQAGRIGPFLHEQYF. CDR3 bases: TGTGCCAGCAGGTGGCAGGCAGGCCGAATCGGACCCTTCCTCCACGAGCAGTACTTC. The gene calls are TRBV21-1 and TRBJ2-7. TRBV21-1 is tagged as a pseudogene. The CDR3 runs 19 residues.

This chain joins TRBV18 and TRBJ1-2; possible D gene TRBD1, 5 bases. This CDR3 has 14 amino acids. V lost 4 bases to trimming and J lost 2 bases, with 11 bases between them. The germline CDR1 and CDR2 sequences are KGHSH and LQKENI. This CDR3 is CASSLMTVNYGYTF. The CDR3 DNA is TGTGCCAGCTCACTAATGACAGTAAACTATGGCTACACCTTC. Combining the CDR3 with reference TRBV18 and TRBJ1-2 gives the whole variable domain NAGVMQNPRHLVRRRGQEARLRCSPMKGHSHVYWYRQLPEEGLKFMVYLQKENIIDESGMPKERFSAEFPKEGPSILRIQQVVRGDSAAYFCASSLMTVNYGYTFGSGTRLTVV.